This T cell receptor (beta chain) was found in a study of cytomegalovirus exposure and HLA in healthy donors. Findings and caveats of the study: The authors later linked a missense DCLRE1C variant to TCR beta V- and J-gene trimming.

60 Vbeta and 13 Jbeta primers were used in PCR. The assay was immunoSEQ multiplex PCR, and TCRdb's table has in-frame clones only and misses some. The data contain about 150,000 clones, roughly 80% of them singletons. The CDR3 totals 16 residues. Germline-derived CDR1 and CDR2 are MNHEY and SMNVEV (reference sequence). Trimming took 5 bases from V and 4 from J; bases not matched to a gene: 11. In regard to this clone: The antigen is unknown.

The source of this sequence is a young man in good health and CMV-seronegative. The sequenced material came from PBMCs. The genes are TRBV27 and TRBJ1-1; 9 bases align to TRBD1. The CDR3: CASSPIRSQGATEAFF. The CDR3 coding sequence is TGTGCCAGCAGTCCCATCCGTTCACAGGGGGCCACTGAAGCTTTCTTT.